Reported below is one TCR beta chain. This receptor's antigen is unknown. The record has no base qualities; no much larger clone is one base away. This sample is drawn from a study of T-cell memory formation after mild COVID-19 (dated by TCRdb to the early 2020s). Regarding the complete study: TCR sequence clusters from the two donors were found to be largely donor specific. In a couple of donors, T-cell clones that expanded and contracted after mild COVID-19 were tracked by sequencing TCRalpha and TCRbeta repertoires over time. Two young, previously healthy adult volunteers, one female and one male, were included in the cohort. The full study reports these points: Contracting CD4+ clones turned up mainly in the CM and EM memory subsets, whereas EMRA was where CD8+ clones were enriched. The second-wave clones that peaked on day 37 were not confirmed to be SARS-CoV-2 specific. Balanced CD4/CD8 phenotypes were observed for clones contracting from day 15 to 85, whereas a bias towards CD4+ was observed for a second wave of clones expanding from day 15 to 37. The detection of some responding clones in pre-infection memory suggests that pre-existing cross-reactive memory T cells joined the SARS-CoV-2 response. Only two mild cases were covered in the study, and larger cohorts including severe cases with pre-infection samples were considered necessary.

Ficoll-Paque density gradient centrifugation was the method used to isolate PBMCs. V is pared back by 3 bases and J by 3 bases, with 9 bases lying between the germline termini. The CDR3 holds 15 amino acids from the cysteine to the phenylalanine. The kept DNA is CDR3 alone, 45 bases in frame from the first base. The germline V gene gives CDR1 as MDHEN and CDR2 as SYDVKM. TCRdb names Illumina NovaSeq 6000 as the instrument used. cDNA libraries for TCRalpha and TCRbeta were prepared by 5'RACE using constant-segment primers, with sample barcodes and unique molecular identifiers added. RNA was extracted from every sample with Trizol reagent. Library amplification was performed in two PCR steps, and a second sample barcode and Illumina TruSeq adapters were introduced in the second step. The libraries were sequenced on an Illumina NovaSeq using 2 x 150 bp paired-end reads. The original methods were these. Reads were demultiplexed and collapsed into UMI-guided consensus sequences with migec v1.2.7. Using mixcr v2.1.11, the UMI consensuses were aligned to TRA and TRB V and J templates and assembled into clonotypes. Clonotypes were classified as expanded or contracted when called significant by both edgeR and NoisET, with noise models trained on biological replicates. For edgeR calls, the cutoffs were a false discovery rate-adjusted p below 0.01 and a log2 fold-change threshold of 1. As an exploratory analysis of dynamics, max-normalized trajectories of the 1000 most abundant clonotypes were examined with PCA combined with hierarchical clustering. Each responding clone was given a CD4 or CD8 phenotype based on the CD4+ and CD8+ repertoires, which had been sequenced separately. TCRdb cleaned the public reads at Q25 with fastp, built clones with MiXCR and kept in-frame beta chains. Each CDR3 protein appears once, grouped with its most common genes and DNA. None of the V and J calls come from the authors' own analysis; TCRdb made them. This sample holds a few hundred thousand distinct CDR3 sequences; 15% to 20% were observed only once. The top ten clonotypes cover 22% of the sample.

Specimen: PBMCs or a T cell subset sorted from them (not recorded which). The receptor's source is a man younger than 30 who had mild COVID-19 (a few samples of this study predate the infection). The sample titles of this study are shuffled in the database, so cell type and time point are left out; the donor was told from shared clones. The rearranged chain carries TRBV28 and TRBJ2-6; a tentative D call is TRBD1 (6 bases match). The CDR3 sequence is CASSLQGSGANVLTF. The bases are TGTGCCAGCAGTTTGCAGGGGAGTGGGGCCAACGTCCTGACTTTC. The reference TRBV28 and TRBJ2-6 proteins fill in what lies around the CDR3, so the full variable domain reads DVKVTQSSRYLVKRTGEKVFLECVQDMDHENMFWYRQDPGLGLRLIYFSYDVKMKEKGDIPEGYSVSREKKERFSLILESASTNQTSMYLCASSLQGSGANVLTFGAGSRLTVL.